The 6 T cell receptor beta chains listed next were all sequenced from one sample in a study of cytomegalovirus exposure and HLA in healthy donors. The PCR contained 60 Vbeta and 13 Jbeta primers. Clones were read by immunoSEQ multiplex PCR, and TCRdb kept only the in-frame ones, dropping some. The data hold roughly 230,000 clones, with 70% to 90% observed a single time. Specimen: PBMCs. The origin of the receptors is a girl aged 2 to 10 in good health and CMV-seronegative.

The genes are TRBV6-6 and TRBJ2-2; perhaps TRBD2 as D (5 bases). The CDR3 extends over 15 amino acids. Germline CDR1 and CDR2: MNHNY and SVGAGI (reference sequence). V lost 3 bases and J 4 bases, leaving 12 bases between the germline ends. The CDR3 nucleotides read TGTGCCAGCAGTTATCTCCTGGCGGGCACCGGGGAGCTGTTTTTT. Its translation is CASSYLLAGTGELFF.

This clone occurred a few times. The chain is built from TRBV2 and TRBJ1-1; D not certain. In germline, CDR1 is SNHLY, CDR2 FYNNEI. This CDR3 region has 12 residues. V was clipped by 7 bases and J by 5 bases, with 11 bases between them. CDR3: CASKGGITEAFF. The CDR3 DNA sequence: TGTGCCAGCAAGGGCGGGATAACTGAAGCTTTCTTT. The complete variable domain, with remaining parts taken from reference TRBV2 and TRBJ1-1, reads EPEVTQTPSHQVTQMGQEVILRCVPISNHLYFYWYRQILGQKVEFLVSFYNNEISEKSEIFDDQFSVERPDGSNFTLKIRSTKLEDSAMYFCASKGGITEAFFGQGTRLTVV.

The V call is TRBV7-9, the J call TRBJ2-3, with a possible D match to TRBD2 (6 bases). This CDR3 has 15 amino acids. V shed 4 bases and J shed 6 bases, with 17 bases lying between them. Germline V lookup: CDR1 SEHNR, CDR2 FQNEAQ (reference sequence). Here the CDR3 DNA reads TGTGCCAGCAGCTCCCGGCTAGCGCGACGGGATACGCAGTATTTT. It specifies CASSSRLARRDTQYF.

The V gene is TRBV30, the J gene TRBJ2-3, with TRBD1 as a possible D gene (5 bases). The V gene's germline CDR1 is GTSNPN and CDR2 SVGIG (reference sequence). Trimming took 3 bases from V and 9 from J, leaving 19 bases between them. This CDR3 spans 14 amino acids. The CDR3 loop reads CAWRNEYRTRTQYF. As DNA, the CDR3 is TGTGCCTGGAGGAACGAGTATAGGACAAGGACGCAGTATTTT. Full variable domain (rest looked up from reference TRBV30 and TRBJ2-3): SQTIHQWPATLVQPVGSPLSLECTVEGTSNPNLYWYRQAAGRGLQLLFYSVGIGQISSEVPQNLSASRPQDRQFILSSKKLLLSDSGFYLCAWRNEYRTRTQYFGPGTRLTVL.

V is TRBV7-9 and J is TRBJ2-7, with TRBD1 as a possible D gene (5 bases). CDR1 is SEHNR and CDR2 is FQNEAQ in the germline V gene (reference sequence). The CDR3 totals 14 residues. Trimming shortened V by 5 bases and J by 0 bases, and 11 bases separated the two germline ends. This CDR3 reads CASSPPDSSYEQYF. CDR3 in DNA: TGTGCCAGCAGCCCCCCAGACAGCTCCTACGAGCAGTACTTC.

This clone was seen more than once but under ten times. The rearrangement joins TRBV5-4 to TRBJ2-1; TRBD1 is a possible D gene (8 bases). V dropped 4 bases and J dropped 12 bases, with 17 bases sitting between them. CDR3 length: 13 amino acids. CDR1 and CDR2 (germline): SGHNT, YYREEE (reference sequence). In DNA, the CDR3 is TGTGCCAGCAGCGCAAACAGGGGGGGGTGGCAGTTCTTC. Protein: CASSANRGGWQFF.